This T cell receptor (beta chain) was captured by sequencing in a study of cytomegalovirus exposure and HLA in healthy donors. Study-level information: A previous analysis identified approximately 110 million unique TCR beta sequences derived from around 180 million T cells.

PCR involved 60 Vbeta and 13 Jbeta primers. In the original analysis: Roughly 11 million of the 80 million or so unique TCR beta chains counted in a later analysis were shared. Libraries were prepared by immunoSEQ multiplex PCR; TCRdb keeps only in-frame clonotypes and omits some of them. From that table come the V and J calls and clone size; the DNA was used to work out D and trimming. The sample lists about 120,000 clones, around 60% occurring once. Study findings and constraints: In a later analysis, HLA-associated TCR beta chains were more clonally expanded than equally common others.

About this clone itself: Its antigen is undetermined.

With V trimmed by 8 bases and J by 0 bases, 14 bases remained unmatched. This CDR3 has 18 amino acids. The germline gives CDR1 SNHLY, CDR2 FYNNEI. The sequence was collected from a woman aged 40 to 50 in good health and CMV-seropositive. V usage is TRBV2 and J usage is TRBJ1-3, with 9 bases fitting TRBD1. Source material: PBMCs. In DNA form, the CDR3 reads TGTGCCAGCCTTGGGACAGGGAGTCCCAGAGGCTCTGGAAACACCATATATTTT. Protein product: CASLGTGSPRGSGNTIYF. The full variable domain, completed using reference TRBV2 and TRBJ1-3, is EPEVTQTPSHQVTQMGQEVILRCVPISNHLYFYWYRQILGQKVEFLVSFYNNEISEKSEIFDDQFSVERPDGSNFTLKIRSTKLEDSAMYFCASLGTGSPRGSGNTIYFGEGSWLTVV.